The next 11 T cell receptor beta chains were all read from a single sample in a study of blood T cell repertoires in COVID-19. Profiled with immunoSEQ multiplex PCR; TCRdb holds only in-frame clones, not every one. Of 150,000 to 200,000 clones listed, roughly nine tenths are singletons. Input material: peripheral blood. The receptor source for this set is a man between 18 and 29 years old with acute or convalescent COVID-19.

The gene calls are TRBV6-5 and TRBJ1-5; weak D call: TRBD1 (6 bases). Per the germline V gene, CDR1 is MNHEY and CDR2 is SVGAGI. The length of the CDR3 is 13 residues. Trimming removed 8 bases from V and 2 bases from J, with 10 bases in between. CDR3 loop: CASGQTGNQPQHF. CDR3 DNA sequence: TGTGCCAGCGGACAGACAGGCAATCAGCCCCAGCATTTT.

To note about this clone: The DNA is left out, because the CDR3 cannot be placed on it with certainty; the CDR3 is given as TCRdb lists it. This sequence joins TRBV2 and TRBJ2-1; whether TRBD1, the table's D call, matches the DNA was not checked. Germline V CDR1 and CDR2: SNHLY, FYNNEI. The CDR3 numbers 15 amino acids, ends counted. This CDR3 is CASSVGQGSQAFAFF.

CDR3 sequence reads: CASSLRGGSNTGELFF. The CDR3 DNA follows: TGTGCCAGCAGCTTAAGGGGGGGTTCGAACACCGGGGAGCTGTTTTTT. The V call is TRBV5-8, the J call TRBJ2-2; maybe TRBD2 (7 bases). V shed 2 bases and J shed 0 bases, with 11 bases lying between them. Per germline, CDR1 SGHTS and CDR2 YDEGEE. The CDR3 spans 16 residues.

The rearrangement links TRBV18 to TRBJ1-2; a weak D match, TRBD1 (5 bases). The V gene's germline CDR1 is KGHSH and CDR2 LQKENI. The ends were cut back, 5 bases at V and 4 bases at J, with 17 bases in the middle. The CDR3 consists of 15 residues. CDR3 DNA: TGTGCCAGCTCATCCAACCTACAGGACGCCTATGGCTACACCTTC. This gives the protein CASSSNLQDAYGYTF.

J is TRBJ1-2 and V is TRBV11-2; 7 positions match TRBD1. The junction had 4 bases not matched to a gene; V was cut back by 1 base and J by 2 bases. This CDR3 contains 15 residues. Germline loops: CDR1 SGHAT, CDR2 FQNNGV. The CDR3, as DNA: TGTGCCAGCAGCTTAGCCCGGACAGGCAACTATGGCTACACCTTC. Translation: CASSLARTGNYGYTF.

This clone has more than one count but fewer than ten. The J gene is TRBJ2-2, the V gene TRBV12-3 or TRBV12-4; weak D call: TRBD2 (5 bases). Trimming left V 7 bases short and J 1 base short, with 7 bases between. The CDR3 is 13 residues long. CDR3 region: CASKLGNTGELFF. The CDR3 DNA follows: TGTGCCAGCAAACTAGGGAACACCGGGGAGCTGTTTTTT.

The V gene is TRBV30, the J gene TRBJ1-2, with 10 nucleotides matching TRBD1. This CDR3 is 16 amino acids long. From germline, CDR1 is GTSNPN and CDR2 SVGIG (reference sequence). The V gene end was trimmed by 5 bases and the J gene end by 2 bases; junction bases not matched to a gene: 11. CDR3 nucleotides: TGTGCCTGGGTCCGGGACAGGGGATTTTCCAACTATGGCTACACCTTC. Translation gives CAWVRDRGFSNYGYTF.

The chain uses TRBV7-9 and TRBJ2-4, with 9 positions matching TRBD2. This CDR3 is 14 amino acids long. With 6 bases clipped from V and 5 bases from J, the junction kept 5 bases outside the gene matches. Germline CDR1 reads SEHNR; CDR2 reads FQNEAQ (reference sequence). The CDR3 region is CASRHSSGENIQYF. As DNA, the CDR3 is TGTGCCAGCAGACACTCTAGCGGGGAAAACATTCAGTACTTC.

This chain links TRBV3-1 (or the pseudogene TRBV3-2) with TRBJ1-6; the D gene is possibly TRBD1 (6 bases). The CDR3 has 15 amino acids. V was cut by 1 base and J by 10 bases, with 14 bases left in between. CDR1 is LGHDT and CDR2 is YNNKEL in the germline V gene (reference sequence). The CDR3 DNA reads as TGTGCCAGCAGCCAAGGAGGCGGGGGCGGATCACCCCTCCACTTT. This codes for CASSQGGGGGSPLHF.

This chain uses TRBV18 with TRBJ1-5; 9 bases are shared with TRBD1. Germline V gene data show CDR1 as KGHSH and CDR2 as LQKENI. V lost 4 bases and J lost 4; bases outside the gene matches: 14. This CDR3 is built from 18 residues. This CDR3 reads CASSLGPGQGYGNQPQHF. The CDR3 bases are TGTGCCAGCTCACTCGGGCCGGGACAGGGATATGGGAATCAGCCCCAGCATTTT.

The chain employs TRBV10-2 and TRBJ2-1; 11 positions match TRBD1. CDR3 size: 15 residues. Trimming took 6 bases from V and 2 from J; bases not matched to a gene: 3. Germline V gene sequence: CDR1 WSHSY, CDR2 SAAADI. For the CDR3, the DNA is TGCGCCAGCAGCCCGGGACAGGGGGCCTACAATGAGCAGTTCTTC. It codes for CASSPGQGAYNEQFF.